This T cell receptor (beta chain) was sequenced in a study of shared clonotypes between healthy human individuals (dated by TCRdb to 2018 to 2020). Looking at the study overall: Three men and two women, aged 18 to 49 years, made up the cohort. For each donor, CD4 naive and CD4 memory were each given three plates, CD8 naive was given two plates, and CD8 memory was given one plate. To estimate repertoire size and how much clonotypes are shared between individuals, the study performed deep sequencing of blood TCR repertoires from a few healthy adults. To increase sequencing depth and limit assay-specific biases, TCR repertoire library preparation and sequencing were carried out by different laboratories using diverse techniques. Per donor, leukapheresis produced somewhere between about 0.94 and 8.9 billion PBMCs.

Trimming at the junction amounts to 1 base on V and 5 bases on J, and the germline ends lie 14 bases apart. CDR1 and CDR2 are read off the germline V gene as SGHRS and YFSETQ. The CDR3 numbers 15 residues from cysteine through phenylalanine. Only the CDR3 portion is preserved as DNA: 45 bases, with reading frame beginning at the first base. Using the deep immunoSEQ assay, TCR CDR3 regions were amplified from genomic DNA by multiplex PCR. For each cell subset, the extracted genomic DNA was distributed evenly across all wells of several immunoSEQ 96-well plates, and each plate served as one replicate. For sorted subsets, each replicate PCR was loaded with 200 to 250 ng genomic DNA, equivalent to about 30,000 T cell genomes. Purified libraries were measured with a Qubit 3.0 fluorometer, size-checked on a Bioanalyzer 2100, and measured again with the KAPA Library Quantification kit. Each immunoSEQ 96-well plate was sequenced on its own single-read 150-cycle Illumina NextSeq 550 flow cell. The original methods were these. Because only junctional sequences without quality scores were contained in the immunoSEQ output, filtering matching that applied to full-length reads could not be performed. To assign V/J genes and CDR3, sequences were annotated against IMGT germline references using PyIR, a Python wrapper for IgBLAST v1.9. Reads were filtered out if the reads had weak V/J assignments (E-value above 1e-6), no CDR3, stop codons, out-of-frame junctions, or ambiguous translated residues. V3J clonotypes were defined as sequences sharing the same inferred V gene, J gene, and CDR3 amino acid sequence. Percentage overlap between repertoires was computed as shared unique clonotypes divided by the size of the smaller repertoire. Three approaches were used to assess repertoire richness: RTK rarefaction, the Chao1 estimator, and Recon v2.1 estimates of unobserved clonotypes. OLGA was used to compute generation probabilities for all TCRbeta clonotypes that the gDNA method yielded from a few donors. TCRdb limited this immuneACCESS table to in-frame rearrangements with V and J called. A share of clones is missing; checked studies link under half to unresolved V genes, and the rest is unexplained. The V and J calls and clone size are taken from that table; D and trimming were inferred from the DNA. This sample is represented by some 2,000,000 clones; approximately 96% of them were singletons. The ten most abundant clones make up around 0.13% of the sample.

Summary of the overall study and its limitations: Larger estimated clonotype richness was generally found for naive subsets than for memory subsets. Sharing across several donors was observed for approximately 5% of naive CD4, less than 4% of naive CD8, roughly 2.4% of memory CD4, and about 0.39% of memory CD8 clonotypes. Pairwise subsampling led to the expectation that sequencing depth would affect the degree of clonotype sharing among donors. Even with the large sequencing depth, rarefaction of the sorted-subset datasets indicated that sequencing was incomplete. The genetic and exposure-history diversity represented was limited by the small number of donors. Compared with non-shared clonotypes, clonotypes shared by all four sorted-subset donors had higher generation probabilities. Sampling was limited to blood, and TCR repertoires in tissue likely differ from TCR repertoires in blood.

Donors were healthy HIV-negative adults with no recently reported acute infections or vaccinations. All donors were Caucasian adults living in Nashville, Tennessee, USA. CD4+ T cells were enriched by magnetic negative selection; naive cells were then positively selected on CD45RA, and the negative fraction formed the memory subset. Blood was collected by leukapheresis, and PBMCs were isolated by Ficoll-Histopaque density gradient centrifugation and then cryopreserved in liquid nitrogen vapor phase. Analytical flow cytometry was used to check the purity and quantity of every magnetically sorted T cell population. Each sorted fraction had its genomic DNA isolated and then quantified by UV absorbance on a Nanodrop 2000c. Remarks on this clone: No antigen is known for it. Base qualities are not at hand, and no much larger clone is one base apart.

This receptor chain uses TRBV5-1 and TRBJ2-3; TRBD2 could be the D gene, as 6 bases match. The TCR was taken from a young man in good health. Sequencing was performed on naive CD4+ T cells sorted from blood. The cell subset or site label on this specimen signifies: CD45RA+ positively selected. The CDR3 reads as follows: CASSLTGGRGDTQYF. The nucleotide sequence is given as TGCGCCAGCAGCTTGACTGGAGGGCGGGGAGATACGCAGTATTTT. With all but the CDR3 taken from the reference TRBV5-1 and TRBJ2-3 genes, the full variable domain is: KAGVTQTPRYLIKTRGQQVTLSCSPISGHRSVSWYQQTPGQGLQFLFEYFSETQRNKGNFPGRFSGRQFSNSRSEMNVSTLELGDSALYLCASSLTGGRGDTQYFGPGTRLTVL.